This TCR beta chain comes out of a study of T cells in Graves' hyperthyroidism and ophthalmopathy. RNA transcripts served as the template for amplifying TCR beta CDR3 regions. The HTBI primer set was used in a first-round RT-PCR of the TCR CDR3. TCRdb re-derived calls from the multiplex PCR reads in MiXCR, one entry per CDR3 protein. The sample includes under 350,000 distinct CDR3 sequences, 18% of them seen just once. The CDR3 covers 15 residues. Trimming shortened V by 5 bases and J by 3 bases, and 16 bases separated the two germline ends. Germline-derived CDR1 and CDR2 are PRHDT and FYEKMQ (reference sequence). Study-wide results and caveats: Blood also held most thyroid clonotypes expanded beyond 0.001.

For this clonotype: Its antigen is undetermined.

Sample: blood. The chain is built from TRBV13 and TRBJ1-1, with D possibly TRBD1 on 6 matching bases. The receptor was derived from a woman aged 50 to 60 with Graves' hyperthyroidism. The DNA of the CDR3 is TGTGCCAGCAGCCCCAAGGGACATCAGGACACTGAAGCTTTCTTT. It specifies CASSPKGHQDTEAFF.